This TCR beta chain was profiled in a study of metastatic and nonmetastatic thyroid tumors. Study-level background: Repertoires from malignant and benign thyroid patients were compared across blood and tumor or nodule tissue.

TCRdb re-analyzed the PCR reads using MiXCR. Among tens of thousands of clones, 26% were seen once, and the ten largest hold approximately 20%. In its sample, this clone was seen a few times. A read error may account for a junction end that differs from germline. Thyroid surgery took place with no prior treatment in any patient. Germline V gene lookup returns CDR1 MDHEN and CDR2 SYDVKM. This CDR3 comprises 15 residues. This clonotype originated in a male donor with papillary thyroid cancer or a benign thyroid nodule (not recorded which). Some clones in this sample may be carry-over from other donors' samples. V usage is TRBV28 and J usage is TRBJ2-7, with 10 bases that match TRBD2. Sequences were obtained from blood. The CDR3 DNA sequence: TGTACCAGCAGTCTCCTACTAGCGGGAAATTACGAGCAGTACTTC. Encoded protein: CTSSLLLAGNYEQYF.